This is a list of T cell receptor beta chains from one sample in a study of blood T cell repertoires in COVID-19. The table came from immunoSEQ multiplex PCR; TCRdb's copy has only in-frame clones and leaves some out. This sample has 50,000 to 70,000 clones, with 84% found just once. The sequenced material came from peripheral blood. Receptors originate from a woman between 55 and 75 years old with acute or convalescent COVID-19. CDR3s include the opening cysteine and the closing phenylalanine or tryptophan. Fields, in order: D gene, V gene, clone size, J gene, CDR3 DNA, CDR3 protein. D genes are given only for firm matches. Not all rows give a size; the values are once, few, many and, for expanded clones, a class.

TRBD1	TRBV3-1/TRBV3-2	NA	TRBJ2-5	TGTGCCAGCTTATCAGGGGGCCGAGAGACCCAGTACTTC	CASLSGGRETQYF
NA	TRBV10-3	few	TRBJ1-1	TGTGCCATCAGTGAGCCGGGCCGCGGCGGGCGGGCTTTCTTT	CAISEPGRGGRAFF
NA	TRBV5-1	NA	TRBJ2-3	TGCGCCAGCAGCCCGAGTGGGCCCCCAGATACGCAGTATTTT	CASSPSGPPDTQYF
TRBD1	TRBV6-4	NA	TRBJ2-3	TGTGCCAGCAGTGGACAGGGAGACACAGATACGCAGTATTTT	CASSGQGDTDTQYF
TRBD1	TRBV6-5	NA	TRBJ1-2	TGTGCCAGCAAAAAGGACAGGGCCTCTATTGCGGGCTACACCTTC	CASKKDRASIAGYTF
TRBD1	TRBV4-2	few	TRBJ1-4	TGTGCCAGCAGCCAACGACAGGGGGCCGATGAAAAACTGTTTTTT	CASSQRQGADEKLFF
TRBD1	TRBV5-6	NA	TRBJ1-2	TGTGCCAGCAGCTTGGGGGGACAGGGATATGGCTACACCTTC	CASSLGGQGYGYTF
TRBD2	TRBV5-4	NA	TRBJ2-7	TGTGCCAGCAGCTTGGCAATAGCGGGGGGTTACGAGCAGTACTTC	CASSLAIAGGYEQYF
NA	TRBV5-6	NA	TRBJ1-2	TGTGCCAGCAGCTTGGGGCAGGGGCACTATGGCTACACCTTC	CASSLGQGHYGYTF
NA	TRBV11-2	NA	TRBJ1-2	TGTGCCAGCAGTCCGACTTCGGGCTACACCTTC	CASSPTSGYTF
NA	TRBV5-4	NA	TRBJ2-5	TGTGCCAGCACCATTATGGGGGCATCGGAGACCCAGTACTTC	CASTIMGASETQYF
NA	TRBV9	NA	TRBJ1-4	TGTGCCAGCGGGAGGGGACTTAATGAAAAACTGTTTTTT	CASGRGLNEKLFF
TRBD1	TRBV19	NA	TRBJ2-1	TGTGCCAGTAGTCTGGGGACAGGGGACAATGAGCAGTTCTTC	CASSLGTGDNEQFF
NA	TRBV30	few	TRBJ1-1	TGTGCCGGGGGGGACGGTCCGAACACTGAAGCTTTCTTT	CAGGDGPNTEAFF
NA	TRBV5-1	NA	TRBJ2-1	TGCGCCAGCAGCCCCCCGGTGTTCGCCTACAATGAGCAGTTCTTC	CASSPPVFAYNEQFF
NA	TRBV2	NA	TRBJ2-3	TGTGCCAGCAGTGAACGCGGAAGGACTAGCACAGATACGCAGTATTTT	CASSERGRTSTDTQYF
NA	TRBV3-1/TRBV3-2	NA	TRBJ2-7	TGTGCCAGTACAGGGAGCTCCTACGAGCAGTACTTC	CASTGSSYEQYF
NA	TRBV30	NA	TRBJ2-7	TGTGCCTGGAGTGTAACAGGGTTAGCCCTCGAGCAGTACTTC	CAWSVTGLALEQYF
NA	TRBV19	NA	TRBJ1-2	TGTGCCAGTAGTATTGTTTTCGACGGACAGTTGTTACTCTATGGCTACACCTTC	CASSIVFDGQLLLYGYTF
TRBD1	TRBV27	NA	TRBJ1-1	TGTGCCAGCAGTTTATCGCGGACAGGGGCAATGGACACTGAAGCTTTCTTT	CASSLSRTGAMDTEAFF
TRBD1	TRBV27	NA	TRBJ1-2	TGTGCCAGCAGGGCCGGGACAGGGTACGGCTACACCTTC	CASRAGTGYGYTF
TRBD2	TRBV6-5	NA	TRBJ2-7	TGTGCCAGCAGTCCCCGGGAGGGCTCCTACGAGCAGTACTTC	CASSPREGSYEQYF
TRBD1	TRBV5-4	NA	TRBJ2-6	TGTGCCAGCAACCCGGGACAGGGGGCTTTAACCGGGGCCAACGTCCTGACTTTC	CASNPGQGALTGANVLTF
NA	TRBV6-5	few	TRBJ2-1	TGTGCCTCCTTCCTACCCCCGGGGAGATACAATGAGCAGTTCTTC	CASFLPPGRYNEQFF